One sample yielded the 9 T cell receptor beta chains listed below, sequenced in a study of metastatic and nonmetastatic thyroid tumors (dated by TCRdb to 2018 to 2021). To prepare the library, PCR was applied. The instrument was an Illumina HiSeq 4000. TCRdb cleaned the public reads at Q25 with fastp, built clones with MiXCR and kept in-frame beta chains. The sample profile shows under 40,000 clones; approximately 18% of them were found once. Approximately 5.6% of the sample belongs to the ten largest clones. Before undergoing thyroid surgery, none of the patients had been given any kind of treatment. Material: blood. The receptor source for this set is a male donor with papillary thyroid cancer or a benign thyroid nodule (not recorded which). Some clones in this sample may be carry-over from other donors' samples.

The genes are TRBV18 and TRBJ2-7; D gene uncertain. CDR1 is KGHSH, CDR2 LQKENI, per germline. The CDR3 has 12 amino acids. With 6 bases removed from V and 4 bases from J, the gap between germline ends came to 10 bases. CDR3 nucleotide sequence: TGTGCCAGCTCGCCGGCGAGTTACGAGCAGTACTTC. Translated, it gives CASSPASYEQYF. Complete variable domain (other parts from reference TRBV18 and TRBJ2-7): NAGVMQNPRHLVRRRGQEARLRCSPMKGHSHVYWYRQLPEEGLKFMVYLQKENIIDESGMPKERFSAEFPKEGPSILRIQQVVRGDSAAYFCASSPASYEQYFGPGTRLTVT.

This clone was counted many times. The chain uses TRBV4-2 and TRBJ1-3, with a tentative D call TRBD1 (5 bases). V shed 4 bases and J shed 5 bases, with 30 bases lying between them. CDR3 length: 20 amino acids. Germline CDR1 and CDR2: LGHNA and YNFKEQ. For the CDR3, the DNA is TGTGCCAGCAGCCTAAATAACCCGGGACGTACTCTGGGGCATCGAAACACCATATATTTT. The encoded protein is CASSLNNPGRTLGHRNTIYF.

By sample fraction, this clone is medium-sized (0.01 to 0.1%). This chain joins TRBV20-1 and TRBJ1-1; tentative D call: TRBD1 (5 bases). V dropped 5 bases and J dropped 1 base, with 17 bases sitting between them. This CDR3 is built from 15 residues. Looked up from germline, CDR1 is DFQATT and CDR2 is SNEGSKA (reference sequence). DNA of the CDR3: TGCAGTGCTCCGGGGACTGCCACCGCGAACACTGAAGCTTTCTTT. It yields the protein CSAPGTATANTEAFF.

This clone was counted ten times or more. CDR3 nucleotide sequence: TGTGCCAGCAGGAAGGGGGGCGGGGAGCTGTTTTTT. Protein sequence: CASRKGGGELFF. The chain is built from TRBV12-3 or TRBV12-4 and TRBJ2-2; D may correspond to TRBD1 or TRBD2 (6 bases each). This CDR3 region has 12 residues. V dropped 6 bases and J dropped 7 bases, with 9 bases sitting between them.

This clone has just a few counts. The chain combines TRBV20-1 with TRBJ2-1, with 16 nucleotides matching TRBD2. Germline loops: CDR1 DFQATT, CDR2 SNEGSKA (reference sequence). V shed 1 base and J 7 bases; nucleotides not matched to a gene: 4. This CDR3 is 16 amino acids long. CDR3 protein: CSARAGLAGGNNEQFF. CDR3 DNA: TGCAGTGCTAGAGCGGGACTAGCGGGGGGGAATAATGAGCAGTTCTTC.

Notes on this clone: A much bigger clone sits one base away, suggesting this may be a read error. V gene TRBV7-6 combines with J gene TRBJ2-5; TRBD2 might be the D (5 bases). CDR3 length equals 15 residues. V dropped 1 base and J dropped 0 bases, with 9 bases sitting between them. Germline loops: CDR1 SGHVS, CDR2 FNYEAQ. CDR3 DNA: TGTGCCAGCAGCTTAGATCCTAGCCACCAAGAGACCCAGTACTTC. Translated, it gives CASSLDPSHQETQYF.

The sample holds many counts of this clone. V and J are TRBV4-1 and TRBJ2-1, with D unclear. The germline gives CDR1 MGHRA, CDR2 YSYEKL. The CDR3 has 12 amino acids. Trimming removed 1 base at V and 6 bases at J, with 4 bases between. The CDR3 coding sequence is TGCGCCAGCAGCCAAGGGGGCAATGAGCAGTTCTTC. Translated, it gives CASSQGGNEQFF.

This clone came up many times. The chain joins TRBV12-3 or TRBV12-4 to TRBJ2-2, with D perhaps TRBD2 (6 bases). The CDR3 runs 13 residues. Trimming left V 6 bases short and J 6 bases short, with 11 bases between. DNA for the CDR3: TGTGCCAGCAGAAAAGGGACTCCCGGGGAGCTGTTTTTT. Residues: CASRKGTPGELFF.

This clone has at least ten counts. One end of the junction fails to match germline, which may point to a read error. This chain connects TRBV7-7 to TRBJ2-6, with D perhaps assigned TRBD1 or TRBD2 (5 bases each). CDR1 SSHAT and CDR2 FNYEAQ come from the germline V gene (reference sequence). This CDR3 has 16 amino acids. The CDR3 bases are TGTGCTAGCAGCCCGGGACGTCTCTCTGGGGCCAACGTCCTGACTTTC. Translation: CASSPGRLSGANVLTF.